This entry is about one T cell receptor (beta chain). As yet, its antigen is unknown. The data derive from a study of cytomegalovirus exposure and HLA in healthy donors. Amplification used 60 Vbeta primers and 13 Jbeta primers. As processed by the authors: A later analysis counted about 80 million unique TCR beta chains, some 12 million shared. Using immunoSEQ multiplex PCR, the repertoire was profiled, and TCRdb retains in-frame clones only, with some absent. That table gives V, J and clone size, and the DNA gave D and trimming. The sample contains 100,000 to 150,000 clones, about a sixth of which appear only once. The CDR3 extends over 15 amino acids. V lost 4 bases, J lost 8 bases, and 11 bases stayed unmatched. CDR1 is SGHRS, CDR2 YFSETQ, per germline. Donors likely had unrecorded immune exposures despite being nominally healthy when sampled. Study-level findings and limits: Presence/absence results assume similar sequencing depth per donor, which may not hold. The study flagged about 150 TCR beta chains as cytomegalovirus-associated.

The clonotype originates from a female donor in good health and CMV-seropositive. The specimen sequenced was PBMCs. This chain uses TRBV5-1 with TRBJ2-2, with 7 bases matching TRBD1. The CDR3 loop reads CASSLDRVDVGELFF. CDR3 coding DNA: TGCGCCAGCAGCCTCGACAGGGTCGACGTGGGGGAGCTGTTTTTT.